One and the same sample provided the 3 T cell receptor beta chains below, sequenced in a study of tumor-infiltrating lymphocytes in primary liver carcinoma. Unsorted whole blood yielded the blood RNA, and germline DNA was also extracted. The authors made TCR beta cDNA from roughly 480 ng total RNA with a constant-region primer. Sequencing libraries for TCR beta derived from three nested multiplex PCR rounds that used slightly modified ARM-PCR. It was with TRBV1-TRBV30 forward primers and a C-beta reverse primer that the first two PCR rounds were run, at approximately 9 cycles each. TCRdb fed the multiplex PCR reads into MiXCR, producing one record per CDR3 protein. The sample lists about 350,000 distinct CDR3 sequences; roughly two thirds were seen once. Source material: peripheral blood. The receptor set was obtained from a man aged 35-49 years with primary liver carcinoma and hepatitis B virus infection.

About this clonotype itself: A much larger clone sits a single nucleotide away, making a read error possible. The gene calls are TRBV10-3 and TRBJ2-7; 8 bases match TRBD2. Germline CDR1 and CDR2: ENHRY and SYGVKD. The CDR3 totals 14 residues. The CDR3 nucleotides are TGTGCCATCAGTGAAAAGCGGGAGAAGGGCGAGCAGTGCTTC. It encodes CAISEKREKGEQCF.

In the case of this clonotype: One end of the junction is discordant with germline, which a read error may explain. This chain connects TRBV11-2 to TRBJ2-1, with 9 bases lining up with TRBD1. The germline V gene encodes CDR1 SGHAT and CDR2 FQNNGV. This CDR3 is 16 amino acids long. CDR3 residues: CANTRTGQGIYDEQFF. The CDR3 DNA sequence: TGTGCCAACACTAGGACGGGACAGGGAATCTACGATGAGCAGTTCTTC.

As to this clonotype: Being one base from a much bigger clone, this may be a read error. The chain recombines TRBV6-5 with TRBJ2-5, with D tentatively TRBD1 (6 bases). CDR1 MNHEY and CDR2 SVGAGI come from the germline V gene. The CDR3 is 13 amino acids. The DNA for the CDR3 is TGTGACAGCAGTTATCAGGGGAGAGAGACCCAGTACTTC. Translated, it gives CDSSYQGRETQYF.